These 17 T cell receptor beta chains share one sample of origin, sequenced in a study of blood T cell repertoires in COVID-19. Clones were sequenced by immunoSEQ multiplex PCR, and TCRdb holds only the in-frame ones, with some missing. The sample consists of around 100,000 clones, 91% of them appearing once. Input material: peripheral blood. The receptors stem from a man in his fifties or sixties with acute or convalescent COVID-19.

Comments on this clone: No DNA is shown, since the ends of the CDR3 on it are uncertain; the CDR3 is the one TCRdb lists. The V and J genes are TRBV1 and TRBJ2-7; TRBD2, the D gene given by the table, was not confirmed from the DNA. TRBV1 represents a pseudogene. Inclusive of both ends, the CDR3 amounts to 13 amino acids. CDR3 in amino acids: CTSVAGGIHEQYF.

V is TRBV6-5 and J is TRBJ2-1; D unresolved. Germline CDR1 MNHEY, CDR2 SVGAGI. Trimming pared 8 bases from V and 6 bases from J, leaving 20 bases between. The CDR3 totals 15 residues. The CDR3 coding sequence is TGTGCCAGCGGCTTTTTGGCCTTCGAACGCAATGAGCAGTTCTTC. Protein sequence: CASGFLAFERNEQFF.

The gene calls are TRBV12-3 or TRBV12-4 and TRBJ1-1; no clear D. This CDR3 is built from 13 residues. Trimming removed 5 bases from V and 1 base from J, with 8 bases in between. CDR3 sequence reads: CASSGSANTEAFF. CDR3 DNA: TGTGCCAGCAGTGGGAGCGCGAACACTGAAGCTTTCTTT.

The chain links TRBV2 to TRBJ1-2, with 9 bases fitting TRBD1. This CDR3 has 17 residues. Losses at the gene ends were 0 bases for V and 0 bases for J; bases not matched to a gene: 5. Germline-derived CDR1 and CDR2 are SNHLY and FYNNEI. Written as DNA, the CDR3 is TGTGCCAGCAGTGAAGCTGCAGGACAGGGGTCTAACTATGGCTACACCTTC. This gives the protein CASSEAAGQGSNYGYTF. Variable domain in full (rest from reference TRBV2 and TRBJ1-2): EPEVTQTPSHQVTQMGQEVILRCVPISNHLYFYWYRQILGQKVEFLVSFYNNEISEKSEIFDDQFSVERPDGSNFTLKIRSTKLEDSAMYFCASSEAAGQGSNYGYTFGSGTRLTVV.

CDR3 sequence (DNA): TGTGCTAGTGGTTTGGTGGGGGGGGCTGAAGCTTTCTTT. It translates to CASGLVGGAEAFF. The chain links TRBV12-5 to TRBJ1-1, with D possibly matching TRBD1 (5 bases). The CDR3 runs 13 residues. In germline, CDR1 is LGHNT, CDR2 FRNRAP. Deletions cut 0 bases from V and 6 bases from J, with 8 bases between.

This clone was found once. This sequence joins TRBV28 and TRBJ1-2; D is unclear. Trimming removed 7 bases from V and 7 bases from J, with 13 bases in between. Germline V gene data show CDR1 as MDHEN and CDR2 as SYDVKM. This CDR3 has 12 residues. CDR3 nucleotide sequence: TGTGCCAGCACTCAGGAGGTGGGTGGCTACACCTTC. It encodes CASTQEVGGYTF.

The rearrangement joins TRBV19 to TRBJ2-1, with a weak D call TRBD1 (6 bases). CDR1 is LNHDA and CDR2 is SQIVND in the germline V gene (reference sequence). The CDR3 has 17 residues. Trimming took 0 bases from V and 0 from J, leaving 12 bases between them. The CDR3 region is CASSIDLGTSSYNEQFF. The DNA for the CDR3 is TGTGCCAGTAGTATAGATCTGGGGACAAGCTCCTACAATGAGCAGTTCTTC.

The chain uses TRBV5-1 and TRBJ2-7; D remains ambiguous. The germline CDR1 and CDR2 sequences are SGHRS and YFSETQ. V dropped 4 bases and J dropped 3 bases, with 17 bases sitting between them. The length of the CDR3 is 15 residues. In nucleotides, the CDR3 is TGCGCCAGCAGCCCCCATGGCGAGGTTTACTACGAGCAGTACTTC. Its protein is CASSPHGEVYYEQYF.

CDR3 amino acids: CASSQETGTGVYYGYTF. Written as DNA, the CDR3 is TGCGCCAGCAGCCAAGAAACGGGGACAGGGGTTTACTATGGCTACACCTTC. The V gene is TRBV4-1, the J gene TRBJ1-2; 10 nucleotides match TRBD1. CDR1 and CDR2 from the germline V gene are MGHRA and YSYEKL. This CDR3 is built from 17 residues. With 0 bases clipped from V and 3 bases from J, the junction kept 7 bases outside the gene matches.

The V gene is TRBV27, the J gene TRBJ2-4, with 12 nucleotides matching TRBD2. This CDR3 is built from 18 residues. CDR1 and CDR2 from the germline V gene are MNHEY and SMNVEV (reference sequence). V shed 6 bases, J shed 0 bases, and the junction held 9 bases outside the gene matches. The CDR3 loop is CASSPGLAGGPAKNIQYF. The CDR3, as DNA: TGTGCCAGCAGCCCGGGGCTAGCGGGGGGGCCAGCCAAAAACATTCAGTACTTC.

The rearrangement joins TRBV29-1 to TRBJ1-3; D unclear. This CDR3 is 16 amino acids long. The V gene's germline CDR1 is SQVTM and CDR2 ANQGSEA. The V end was cut by 5 bases, the J end by 0 bases, with 17 bases between. The CDR3 DNA reads TGCAGCGTTTTTATCGACTCCTCTCGCTCTGGAAACACCATATATTTT. Translating it yields CSVFIDSSRSGNTIYF.

V is TRBV20-1 and J is TRBJ1-1, with 8 bases fitting TRBD1. The CDR3 runs to 15 residues. Trimming took 4 bases from V and 1 from J; bases not matched to a gene: 8. CDR1 and CDR2 from the germline V gene are DFQATT and SNEGSKA (reference sequence). The CDR3 protein is CSATDRGLTNTEAFF. CDR3 in DNA: TGCAGTGCTACTGACAGGGGATTAACGAACACTGAAGCTTTCTTT.

This chain links TRBV7-6 with TRBJ1-5; possibly TRBD1 for D (6 bases). The V gene lost 1 base and the J gene lost 3 bases, with 10 bases spanning the gap. The CDR3 totals 15 residues. CDR1 is SGHVS, CDR2 FNYEAQ, per germline. This CDR3 reads CASSLGTALNQPQHF. The CDR3 DNA sequence: TGTGCCAGCAGCTTAGGGACAGCCCTCAATCAGCCCCAGCATTTT.

The V gene is TRBV5-4, the J gene TRBJ1-6; D not resolved. Germline-derived CDR1 and CDR2 are SGHNT and YYREEE (reference sequence). This CDR3 contains 12 residues. Trimming cost V 5 bases and J 7 bases, with 7 bases left between them. CDR3 in amino acids: CASSSENSPLHF. CDR3 bases: TGTGCCAGCAGTTCGGAGAATTCACCCCTCCACTTT.

The CDR3 sequence is CATSRGVGGDTQYF. The CDR3 DNA reads as TGTGCCACCAGCAGAGGGGTAGGAGGAGATACGCAGTATTTT. This rearrangement joins TRBV15 to TRBJ2-3; D perhaps matches TRBD2 (5 bases). Between the trimmed V and J ends, which lost 1 base and 5 bases, there was a span of 10 bases. Germline values: CDR1 LNHNV, CDR2 YYDKDF (reference sequence). This CDR3 contains 14 residues.

J is TRBJ1-6 and V is TRBV5-1; D is unclear. CDR1 is SGHRS and CDR2 is YFSETQ in the germline V gene. V lost 0 bases and J 10 bases, leaving 20 bases between the germline ends. The CDR3 contains 17 residues. CDR3 coding DNA: TGCGCCAGCAGCTTGGATATCGGTGCGGGGATCGGGTCACCCCTCCACTTT. Its protein is CASSLDIGAGIGSPLHF.

The chain carries TRBV7-8 and TRBJ2-2, with D possibly being TRBD2 (6 bases). Germline V gene lookup returns CDR1 SGHVS and CDR2 FQNEAQ. CDR3 length: 15 amino acids. V was trimmed by 7 bases and J by 0 bases, leaving 12 bases between them. CDR3 sequence reads: CASIPRRANTGELFF. CDR3 coding DNA: TGTGCCAGCATCCCGAGGAGGGCGAACACCGGGGAGCTGTTTTTT.